The next 20 T cell receptor beta chains were all read from a single sample in a study of blood T cell repertoires in COVID-19. Assay: immunoSEQ multiplex PCR; the TCRdb copy retains only in-frame clones and omits some. There are under 300,000 clones in the sample; 83% occur only once, and roughly 5.7% lies in the top ten. The sample comprised peripheral blood. The receptors originated from a man aged 80 or over with acute or convalescent COVID-19.

The V gene is TRBV27, the J gene TRBJ2-5; 7 positions match TRBD1. Germline V gene sequence: CDR1 MNHEY, CDR2 SMNVEV (reference sequence). Trimming removed 3 bases from V and 5 bases from J; junction bases left unmatched: 3. The CDR3 is 13 residues long. The CDR3 DNA reads TGTGCCAGCAGTTTGCTCAGGGGGGAGACCCAGTACTTC. This gives the protein CASSLLRGETQYF.

The chain couples TRBV24-1 to TRBJ2-2, with TRBD1 matching 7 bases. Germline CDR1 reads KGHDR; CDR2 reads SFDVKD. The CDR3 loop spans 18 amino acids. After removal of 2 bases from V and 3 bases from J, the junction contained 11 bases not matched to a gene. Here the CDR3 reads CATSDSSGQNPYTGELFF. The DNA for the CDR3 is TGTGCCACCAGTGATTCGTCGGGACAGAACCCCTACACCGGGGAGCTGTTTTTT.

This clone showed up just a few times. The chain has TRBV3-1 (or the pseudogene TRBV3-2) and TRBJ2-5, with D maybe TRBD1 (5 bases). This CDR3 has 13 amino acids. Germline V gene sequence: CDR1 LGHDT, CDR2 YNNKEL (reference sequence). V was pared by 3 bases and J by 7 bases, with 12 bases between. The CDR3 sequence: CASSHGPQGTQYF. The CDR3 DNA reads TGTGCCAGCAGCCACGGTCCCCAGGGGACCCAGTACTTC.

V is TRBV4-1 and J is TRBJ1-4, with D uncertain. Germline V gene sequence: CDR1 MGHRA, CDR2 YSYEKL. Trimming removed 3 bases from V and 4 bases from J, with 18 bases in between. This CDR3 has 17 residues. CDR3 sequence reads: CASSQDSSLFGNEKLFF. CDR3 nucleotide sequence: TGCGCCAGCAGCCAGGACTCCTCATTATTCGGTAATGAAAAACTGTTTTTT.

V gene TRBV6-5 combines with J gene TRBJ2-7; D is possibly TRBD2 (8 bases). The CDR3 length is 15 residues. CDR1 and CDR2 from the germline V gene are MNHEY and SVGAGI. The V gene lost 11 bases and the J gene lost 2 bases, with 22 bases spanning the gap. This CDR3 reads CAHRGLGTSAYEQYF. The CDR3 region has the DNA TGTGCCCATAGGGGGCTTGGGACTAGTGCCTACGAGCAGTACTTC.

V and J are TRBV19 and TRBJ1-5, with 7 nucleotides matching TRBD1. This CDR3 spans 14 amino acids. Germline assignment: CDR1 LNHDA and CDR2 SQIVND (reference sequence). V lost 6 bases and J lost 0; bases outside the gene matches: 2. The DNA for the CDR3 is TGTGCCAGTAGGGGACAGCTTAGCAATCAGCCCCAGCATTTT. This gives the protein CASRGQLSNQPQHF. The complete variable domain, with remaining parts taken from reference TRBV19 and TRBJ1-5, reads DGGITQSPKYLFRKEGQNVTLSCEQNLNHDAMYWYRQDPGQGLRLIYYSQIVNDFQKGDIAEGYSVSREKKESFPLTVTSAQKNPTAFYLCASRGQLSNQPQHFGDGTRLSIL.

J is TRBJ1-2 and V is TRBV7-2, with 7 bases matching TRBD1. The CDR3 is 13 amino acids. Trimming took 5 bases from V and 6 from J; bases not matched to a gene: 6. Per the germline V gene, CDR1 is SGHTA and CDR2 is FQGNSA. CDR3 nucleotides: TGTGCCAGCAGCATGACAGGGAATAATGGCTACACCTTC. Its translation: CASSMTGNNGYTF.

The chain joins TRBV7-8 to TRBJ1-2; 7 bases align to TRBD1. The germline V gene encodes CDR1 SGHVS and CDR2 FQNEAQ. With V trimmed by 8 bases and J by 8 bases, 11 bases remained unmatched. The CDR3 has 13 amino acids. CDR3 residues: CASHEPRGRGYTF. The CDR3 DNA reads TGTGCCAGCCACGAGCCAAGGGGGCGAGGCTACACCTTC.

The rearrangement joins TRBV11-2 to TRBJ1-5; a weak D match, TRBD1 (5 bases). V lost 8 bases, J lost 4 bases, and 21 bases lay in between. Looked up from germline, CDR1 is SGHAT and CDR2 is FQNNGV. The CDR3 loop spans 16 amino acids. CDR3: CASSPGGKGINQPQHF. The CDR3 DNA reads as TGTGCCAGCTCCCCGGGGGGGAAGGGGATAAATCAGCCCCAGCATTTT.

The chain uses TRBV3-1 (or the pseudogene TRBV3-2) and TRBJ2-1; D unclear. The CDR3 has 13 amino acids. Trimming left V 4 bases short and J 3 bases short, with 7 bases between. In germline, CDR1 is LGHDT, CDR2 YNNKEL (reference sequence). Here the CDR3 reads CASSRSIYNEQFF. Here the CDR3 DNA reads TGTGCCAGCAGCCGGAGCATCTACAATGAGCAGTTCTTC.

The rearrangement links TRBV14 to TRBJ2-7, with TRBD2 identical over 7 bases. Germline V gene lookup returns CDR1 SGHDN and CDR2 FVKESK. After removal of 0 bases from V and 4 bases from J, the junction contained 6 bases not matched to a gene. CDR3 size: 15 residues. Here the CDR3 reads CASSQDTGLVYEQYF. Written as DNA, the CDR3 is TGTGCCAGCAGCCAAGACACCGGACTAGTATACGAGCAGTACTTC. The full variable domain, rest sourced from reference TRBV14 and TRBJ2-7, is EAGVTQFPSHSVIEKGQTVTLRCDPISGHDNLYWYRRVMGKEIKFLLHFVKESKQDESGMPNNRFLAERTGGTYSTLKVQPAELEDSGVYFCASSQDTGLVYEQYFGPGTRLTVT.

With respect to this clone: This sample also contains other DNA sequences that code for the same CDR3. The J gene is TRBJ1-2, the V gene TRBV30; 8 nucleotides align to TRBD1. CDR3 length equals 13 residues. The germline CDR1 and CDR2 sequences are GTSNPN and SVGIG (reference sequence). The trim removed 4 bases at V and 2 bases at J, leaving 3 bases unmatched. The DNA for the CDR3 is TGTGCCTGGACGGACAGGGCAAACTATGGCTACACCTTC. Encoded protein: CAWTDRANYGYTF. Full variable domain (outside the CDR3, taken from reference TRBV30 and TRBJ1-2): SQTIHQWPATLVQPVGSPLSLECTVEGTSNPNLYWYRQAAGRGLQLLFYSVGIGQISSEVPQNLSASRPQDRQFILSSKKLLLSDSGFYLCAWTDRANYGYTFGSGTRLTVV.

The chain employs TRBV4-1 and TRBJ1-1; 9 bases are a match to TRBD1. Trimming at V came to 4 bases and at J to 11 bases, leaving 11 bases not matched to a gene. Germline CDR1 is MGHRA and CDR2 is YSYEKL. The CDR3 consists of 14 residues. The CDR3 DNA reads as TGCGCCAGCAGCCCCCCAGGACAGGGGTCAAAGGCTTTCTTT. Amino acids: CASSPPGQGSKAFF.

The chain couples TRBV28 to TRBJ2-3; perhaps TRBD2 as D (6 bases). With 5 bases removed from V and 4 bases from J, the gap between germline ends came to 13 bases. CDR3 size: 14 residues. Germline values: CDR1 MDHEN, CDR2 SYDVKM. CDR3 sequence reads: CASSVRLVSDTQYF. The CDR3 coding sequence is TGTGCCAGCAGTGTAAGACTAGTTTCAGATACGCAGTATTTT.

As for this clone: Other DNA variants within this sample encode the same CDR3. V is TRBV27 and J is TRBJ2-7; possibly TRBD2 for D (5 bases). Trimming pared 6 bases from V and 3 bases from J, leaving 12 bases between. The CDR3 runs to 13 residues. Germline V gene sequence: CDR1 MNHEY, CDR2 SMNVEV (reference sequence). CDR3 sequence: CASRRTGSYEQYF. The CDR3 bases are TGTGCCAGCAGACGGACTGGGAGCTACGAGCAGTACTTC.

In its sample, this clone was seen a few times. The chain has TRBV5-1 and TRBJ1-6; no reliable D call. CDR3 length equals 14 residues. Germline-derived CDR1 and CDR2 are SGHRS and YFSETQ. V dropped 2 bases and J dropped 6 bases, with 9 bases sitting between them. The CDR3 loop is CASSFGEFNSPLHF. Here the CDR3 DNA reads TGCGCCAGCAGCTTTGGGGAGTTTAATTCACCCCTCCACTTT. The variable domain in full, completed from reference TRBV5-1 and TRBJ1-6, reads KAGVTQTPRYLIKTRGQQVTLSCSPISGHRSVSWYQQTPGQGLQFLFEYFSETQRNKGNFPGRFSGRQFSNSRSEMNVSTLELGDSALYLCASSFGEFNSPLHFGNGTRLTVT.

The V gene is TRBV28, the J gene TRBJ2-5; no reliable D call. CDR3 size: 15 residues. The germline V gene encodes CDR1 MDHEN and CDR2 SYDVKM. The V end was cut by 10 bases, the J end by 0 bases, with 18 bases between. CDR3 nucleotide sequence: TGTGCCACCGCACGATGGGCGTCGTACCAAGAGACCCAGTACTTC. Its translation is CATARWASYQETQYF.

The chain is built from TRBV6-5 and TRBJ1-3; 7 bases map to TRBD1. The J segment lost 4 bases and the V segment lost 6 bases, leaving 9 bases of the junction unmatched. Germline V gives CDR1 MNHEY, CDR2 SVGAGI. This CDR3 has 15 residues. In nucleotides, the CDR3 is TGTGCCAGCAGGACCACAGGGGATGTAGGAAACACCATATATTTT. Translation: CASRTTGDVGNTIYF.

This chain joins TRBV24-1 and TRBJ2-5, with 7 bases matching TRBD1. The CDR3 consists of 15 residues. With 3 bases clipped from V and 8 bases from J, the junction kept 11 bases outside the gene matches. Germline CDR1 reads KGHDR; CDR2 reads SFDVKD. CDR3: CATSDKSTGETTQYF. DNA for the CDR3: TGTGCCACCAGTGATAAAAGTACAGGGGAAACAACCCAGTACTTC.

The CDR3, as DNA: TGTGCCAGCAGCTTAACAGGACAGGGCACAGATACGCAGTATTTT. It encodes CASSLTGQGTDTQYF. The V gene is TRBV7-3, the J gene TRBJ2-3; 7 nucleotides match TRBD1. Per the germline V gene, CDR1 is SGHTA and CDR2 is FQGTGA. The CDR3 loop spans 15 amino acids. V was pared by 0 bases and J by 1 base, with 1 base of the junction left unmatched.